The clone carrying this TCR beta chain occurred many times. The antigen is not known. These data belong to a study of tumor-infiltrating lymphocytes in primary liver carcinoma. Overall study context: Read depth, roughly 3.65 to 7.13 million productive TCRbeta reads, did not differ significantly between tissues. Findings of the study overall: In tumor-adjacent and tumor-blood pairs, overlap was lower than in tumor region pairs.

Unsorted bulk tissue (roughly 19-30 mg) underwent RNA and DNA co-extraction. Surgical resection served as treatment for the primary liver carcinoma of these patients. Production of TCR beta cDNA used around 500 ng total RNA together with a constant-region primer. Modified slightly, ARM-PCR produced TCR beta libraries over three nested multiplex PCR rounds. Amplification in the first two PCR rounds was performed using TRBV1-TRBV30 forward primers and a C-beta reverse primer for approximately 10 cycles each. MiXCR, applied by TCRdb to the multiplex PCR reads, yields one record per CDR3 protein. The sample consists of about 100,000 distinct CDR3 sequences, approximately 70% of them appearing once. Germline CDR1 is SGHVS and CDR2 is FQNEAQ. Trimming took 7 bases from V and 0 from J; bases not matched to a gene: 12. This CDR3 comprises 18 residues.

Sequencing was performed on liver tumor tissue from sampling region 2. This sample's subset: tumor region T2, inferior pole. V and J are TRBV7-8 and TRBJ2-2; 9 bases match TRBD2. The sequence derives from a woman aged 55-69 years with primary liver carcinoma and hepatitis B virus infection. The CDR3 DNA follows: TGTGCCAGCAACCCTTGGCTAGCGGGATACACGAACACCGGGGAGCTGTTTTTT. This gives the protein CASNPWLAGYTNTGELFF.